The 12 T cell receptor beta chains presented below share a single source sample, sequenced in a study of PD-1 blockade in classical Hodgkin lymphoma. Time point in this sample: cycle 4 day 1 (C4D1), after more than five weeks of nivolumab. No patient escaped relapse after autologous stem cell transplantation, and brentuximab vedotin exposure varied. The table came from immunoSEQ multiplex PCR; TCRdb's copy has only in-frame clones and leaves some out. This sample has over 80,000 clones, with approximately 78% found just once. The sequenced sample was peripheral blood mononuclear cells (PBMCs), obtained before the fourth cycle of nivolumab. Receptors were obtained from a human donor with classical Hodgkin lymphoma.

CDR3 protein: CAISGSWDSQETQYF. In DNA form, the CDR3 reads TGTGCCATCAGTGGTTCTTGGGACAGCCAAGAGACCCAGTACTTC. The chain has TRBV10-3 and TRBJ2-5; TRBD1 matches at 7 bases. J was trimmed by 1 base and V by 4 bases; bases with no gene match: 6. The CDR3 has 15 residues. Looked up from germline, CDR1 is ENHRY and CDR2 is SYGVKD.

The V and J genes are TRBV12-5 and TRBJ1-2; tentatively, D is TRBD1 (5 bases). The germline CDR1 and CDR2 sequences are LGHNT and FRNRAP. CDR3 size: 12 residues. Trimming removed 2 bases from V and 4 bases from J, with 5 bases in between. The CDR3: CASGLRGYGYTF. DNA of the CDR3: TGTGCTAGTGGTTTGAGGGGCTATGGCTACACCTTC.

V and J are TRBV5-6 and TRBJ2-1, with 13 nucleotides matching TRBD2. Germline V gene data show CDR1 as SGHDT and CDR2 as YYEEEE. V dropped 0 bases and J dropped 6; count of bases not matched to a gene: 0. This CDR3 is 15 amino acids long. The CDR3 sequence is CASSLGLAGGNEQFF. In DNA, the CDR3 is TGTGCCAGCAGCTTGGGACTAGCGGGGGGCAATGAGCAGTTCTTC. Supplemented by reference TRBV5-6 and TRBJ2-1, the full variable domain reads DAGVTQSPTHLIKTRGQQVTLRCSPKSGHDTVSWYQQALGQGPQFIFQYYEEEERQRGNFPDRFSGHQFPNYSSELNVNALLLGDSALYLCASSLGLAGGNEQFFGPGTRLTVL.

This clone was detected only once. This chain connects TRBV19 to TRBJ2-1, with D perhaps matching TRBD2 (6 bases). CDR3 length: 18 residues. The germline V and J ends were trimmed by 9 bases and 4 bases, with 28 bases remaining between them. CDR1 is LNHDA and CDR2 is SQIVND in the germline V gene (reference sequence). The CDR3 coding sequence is TGTGCCAGCCCGTCCCGCGGGGCCCAGGGTGGATCGTACAATGAGCAGTTCTTC. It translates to CASPSRGAQGGSYNEQFF.

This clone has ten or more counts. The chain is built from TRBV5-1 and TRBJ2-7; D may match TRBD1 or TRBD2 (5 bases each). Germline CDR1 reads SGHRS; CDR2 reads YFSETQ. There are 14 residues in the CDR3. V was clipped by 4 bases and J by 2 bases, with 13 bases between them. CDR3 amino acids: CASSVRDGPYEQYF. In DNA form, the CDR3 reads TGCGCCAGCAGCGTCCGGGACGGACCCTACGAGCAGTACTTC. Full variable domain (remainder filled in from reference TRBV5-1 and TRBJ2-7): KAGVTQTPRYLIKTRGQQVTLSCSPISGHRSVSWYQQTPGQGLQFLFEYFSETQRNKGNFPGRFSGRQFSNSRSEMNVSTLELGDSALYLCASSVRDGPYEQYFGPGTRLTVT.

The CDR3 nucleotides read TGTGCCTGGAGTCAGGGGACTGCTGGCACAGATACGCAGTATTTT. It specifies CAWSQGTAGTDTQYF. The V gene is TRBV30, the J gene TRBJ2-3, with D possibly being TRBD1 or TRBD2 (6 bases each). The V gene lost 2 bases and the J gene lost 1 base, with 13 bases spanning the gap. There are 15 residues in the CDR3. CDR1 is GTSNPN, CDR2 SVGIG, per germline (reference sequence).

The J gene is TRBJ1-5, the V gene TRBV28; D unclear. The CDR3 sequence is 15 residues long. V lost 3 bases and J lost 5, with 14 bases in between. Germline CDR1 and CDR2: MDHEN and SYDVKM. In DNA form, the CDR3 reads TGTGCCAGCAGTTTGTCTTCGGGCAGGTATCAGCCCCAGCATTTT. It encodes CASSLSSGRYQPQHF.

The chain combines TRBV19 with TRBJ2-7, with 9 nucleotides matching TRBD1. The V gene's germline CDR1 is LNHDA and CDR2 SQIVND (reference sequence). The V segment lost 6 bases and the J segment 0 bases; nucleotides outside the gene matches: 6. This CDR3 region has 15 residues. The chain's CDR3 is CASSPGQGPSYEQYF. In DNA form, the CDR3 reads TGTGCCAGTAGCCCCGGACAGGGGCCCTCCTACGAGCAGTACTTC.

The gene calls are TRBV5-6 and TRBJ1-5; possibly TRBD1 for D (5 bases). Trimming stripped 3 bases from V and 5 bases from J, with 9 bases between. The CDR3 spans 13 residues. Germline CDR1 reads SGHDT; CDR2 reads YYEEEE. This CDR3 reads CASSSRDDQPQHF. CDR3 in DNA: TGTGCCAGCAGCTCTAGGGACGATCAGCCCCAGCATTTT.

CDR3 sequence: CAISGPPSNTGELFF. In nucleotides, the CDR3 is TGTGCCATATCCGGGCCGCCCTCGAACACCGGGGAGCTGTTTTTT. The chain links TRBV10-3 to TRBJ2-2; D call uncertain. The V gene lost 9 bases and the J gene lost 0 bases, with 14 bases spanning the gap. CDR1 and CDR2 from the germline V gene are ENHRY and SYGVKD. The CDR3 length is 15 residues.

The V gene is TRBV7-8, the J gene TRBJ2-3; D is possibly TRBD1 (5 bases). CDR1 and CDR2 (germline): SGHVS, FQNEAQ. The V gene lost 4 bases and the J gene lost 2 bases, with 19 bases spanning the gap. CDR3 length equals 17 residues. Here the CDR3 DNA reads TGTGCCAGCAGCTCCCTCAGGGTTTATCTGGACACAGATACGCAGTATTTT. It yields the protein CASSSLRVYLDTDTQYF.

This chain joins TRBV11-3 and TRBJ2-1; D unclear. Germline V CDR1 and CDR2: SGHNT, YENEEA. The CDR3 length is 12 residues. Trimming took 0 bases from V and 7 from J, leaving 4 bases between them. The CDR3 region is CASSLDRNEQFF. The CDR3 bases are TGTGCCAGCAGCTTAGATAGGAATGAGCAGTTCTTC.